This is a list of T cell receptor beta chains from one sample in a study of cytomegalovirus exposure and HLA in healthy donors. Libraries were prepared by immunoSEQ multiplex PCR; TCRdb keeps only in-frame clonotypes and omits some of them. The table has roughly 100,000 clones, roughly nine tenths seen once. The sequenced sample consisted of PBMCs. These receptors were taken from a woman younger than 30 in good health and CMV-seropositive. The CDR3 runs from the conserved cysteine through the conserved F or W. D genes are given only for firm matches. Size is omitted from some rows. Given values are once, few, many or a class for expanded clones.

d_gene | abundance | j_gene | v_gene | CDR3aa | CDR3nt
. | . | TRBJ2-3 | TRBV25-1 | CASSEVGGAVTQYF | TGTGCCAGCAGTGAAGTTGGAGGGGCCGTTACGCAGTATTTT
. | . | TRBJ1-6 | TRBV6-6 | CASSNRDSYNSPLHF | TGTGCCAGCAGTAACAGGGATTCCTATAATTCACCCCTCCACTTT
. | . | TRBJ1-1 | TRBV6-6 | CASSDTSADTEAFF | TGTGCCAGCAGCGACACCTCGGCAGACACTGAAGCTTTCTTT
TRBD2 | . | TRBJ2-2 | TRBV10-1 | CASSESTSLRRELFF | TGCGCCAGCAGTGAGTCGACTAGCTTACGCAGGGAGCTGTTTTTT
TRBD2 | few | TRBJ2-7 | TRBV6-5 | CASSTWTSSYEQYF | TGTGCCAGCAGTACCTGGACTAGCTCCTACGAGCAGTACTTC
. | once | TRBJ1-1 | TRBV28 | CASSVRGGEAFF | TGTGCCAGCAGCGTCCGCGGTGGTGAAGCTTTCTTT
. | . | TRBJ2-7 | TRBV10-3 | CAIRQGPYEQYF | TGTGCCATCAGACAGGGACCCTACGAGCAGTACTTC
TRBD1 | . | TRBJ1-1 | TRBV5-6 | CASRQTGTAYEAFF | TGTGCCAGCAGACAAACCGGGACAGCCTATGAAGCTTTCTTT
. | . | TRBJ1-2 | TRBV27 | CASSAGSLYGYTF | TGTGCCAGCAGTGCAGGGTCCCTTTATGGCTACACCTTC
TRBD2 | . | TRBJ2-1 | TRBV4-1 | CASSQVVAGAHNEQFF | TGCGCCAGCAGCCAAGTAGTAGCGGGGGCCCACAATGAGCAGTTCTTC